This T cell receptor (beta chain) was recovered during a study of T cells in tumors after PD-1 blockade. Across the whole study: Excluded were patients with checkpoint blockade, immunosuppressants, or radiotherapy or other anti-cancer therapy within 4 weeks.

Some clones are missing from TCRdb's copy, which holds only in-frame ones; the method was immunoSEQ multiplex PCR. The sample yields roughly 5,400 clones, roughly 80% seen once. CDR3 length: 14 amino acids. Germline lookup yields CDR1 ENHRY and CDR2 SYGVKD. Between the trimmed V and J ends, which lost 2 bases and 9 bases, there was a span of 11 bases. This specimen consisted of PBMCs, obtained after anti-PD-1 therapy. The chain employs TRBV10-3 and TRBJ1-6; the D gene is possibly TRBD1 (6 bases). The sequence derives from a human donor with advanced basal cell or squamous cell carcinoma (not recorded which). The CDR3 DNA reads as TGTGCCATCAGTGAGGGACAGTCGGGTTCACCCCTCCACTTT. Protein product: CAISEGQSGSPLHF.